The present T cell receptor (beta chain) was sequenced within a study of CD8+ T cells in alopecia areata. Whole-study results and caveats: How baseline CD8+ expansion relates to response remains uncertain (there was one nonresponder).

Sequencing used cDNA as its template, made by extracting RNA and reverse transcribing it. Using immunoSEQ multiplex PCR, the repertoire was profiled, and TCRdb retains in-frame clones only, with some absent. The sample contains about 200,000 clones, 45% to 75% of which appear only once. In this sample, this clone turned up once. What it recognizes is unknown. The treatment is: oral pan-JAK inhibitor, 5-10 mg twice daily. V was shortened by 5 bases and J by 8 bases, with 10 bases between the two germline ends. Germline-derived CDR1 and CDR2 are SEHNR and FQNEAQ (reference sequence). CDR3 size: 12 residues.

The V and J genes are TRBV7-9 and TRBJ1-5; D may be TRBD1 (5 bases). Sequences were derived from CD4+ T cells sorted from blood, sampled at week 4, from a patient treated with tofacitinib. The sequence was obtained from a human donor with alopecia areata. The CDR3 protein is CASSIWGEPQHF. As DNA, the CDR3 is TGTGCCAGCAGCATCTGGGGGGAGCCCCAGCATTTT.